This TCR beta chain was recovered during a study of blood T cell repertoires in COVID-19. Study context: The United States, Italy and Spain provided the acute and convalescent COVID-19 samples.

This CDR3 contains 15 residues. J lost 5 bases, V lost 4 bases, and 4 bases had no gene match. Germline lookup yields CDR1 SGHRS and CDR2 YFSETQ. Data came from immunoSEQ multiplex PCR; TCRdb stores just in-frame clones and leaves some out. The sample includes roughly 230,000 clones, over 70% of them seen just once. This chain joins TRBV5-1 and TRBJ2-5, with 14 bases that match TRBD2. This receptor was taken from a woman of 80 years or more with acute or convalescent COVID-19. Source material: peripheral blood. CDR3 loop: CASSAGLAGVETQYF. Here the CDR3 DNA reads TGCGCCAGCAGCGCGGGACTAGCGGGGGTTGAGACCCAGTACTTC.